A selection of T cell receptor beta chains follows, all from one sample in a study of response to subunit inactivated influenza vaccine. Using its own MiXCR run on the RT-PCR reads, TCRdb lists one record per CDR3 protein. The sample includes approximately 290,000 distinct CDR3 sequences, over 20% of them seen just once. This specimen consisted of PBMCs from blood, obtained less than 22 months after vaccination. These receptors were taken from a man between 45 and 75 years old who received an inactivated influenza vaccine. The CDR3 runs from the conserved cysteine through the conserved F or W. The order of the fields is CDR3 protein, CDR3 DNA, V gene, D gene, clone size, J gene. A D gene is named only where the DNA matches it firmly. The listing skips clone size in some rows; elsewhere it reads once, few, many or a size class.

CSAETGSYNEQFF TGCAGTGCTGAAACAGGCTCCTACAATGAGCAGTTCTTC TRBV20-1 - few TRBJ2-1
CASSLGSAIYGYTF TGTGCCAGCAGCTTGGGATCGGCTATCTATGGCTACACCTTC TRBV5-6 - - TRBJ1-2
CASSKLGAMNTEAFF TGTGCCAGCAGCAAACTAGGGGCGATGAACACTGAAGCTTTCTTT TRBV9 - few TRBJ1-1
CASSPRGVGDANYGYTF TGCGCCAGCAGCCCAAGAGGCGTAGGCGATGCTAACTATGGCTACACCTTC TRBV4-1 - many TRBJ1-2
CASSRTSGRLASSYEQYF TGTGCCAGCAGTCGAACTAGCGGGAGGCTTGCAAGCTCCTACGAGCAGTACTTC TRBV28 TRBD2 many TRBJ2-7
CAIRLTSSHEQYF TGTGCCATCCGCCTGACTAGCTCCCACGAGCAGTACTTC TRBV10-3 TRBD2 few TRBJ2-7
CASSQEAGGFREQYF TGCGCCAGCAGCCAAGAAGCAGGGGGCTTTAGGGAGCAGTACTTC TRBV4-3 TRBD1 - TRBJ2-7
CASGLAGGSDTQYF TGTGCCAGCGGCTTGGCGGGGGGGTCAGATACGCAGTATTTT TRBV6-1 TRBD2 - TRBJ2-3
CASSQRMAKNIQYF TGTGCCAGCAGCCAGCGGATGGCCAAAAACATTCAGTACTTC TRBV3-1 - - TRBJ2-4
CASSQGGTGQEAFF TGCGCCAGCAGCCAAGGGGGGACAGGTCAAGAAGCTTTCTTT TRBV4-3 TRBD1 few TRBJ1-1
CASSFPTDLNSYEQYF TGTGCCAGCAGCTTCCCGACAGACCTAAACTCCTACGAGCAGTACTTC TRBV7-2 - few TRBJ2-7
CASSQDLQTETQYF TGCGCCAGCAGCCAAGATCTACAGACAGAGACCCAGTACTTC TRBV4-3 - - TRBJ2-5
CASSARQGSFYEQYF TGTGCCAGCAGCGCCAGACAGGGTTCTTTCTACGAGCAGTACTTC TRBV7-2 TRBD1 - TRBJ2-7
CASSGPLEGGSAF TGTGCCAGCAGTGGACCCTTGGAGGGGGGTTCTGCCTTC TRBV25-1 - - TRBJ1-2
CSADRERERPGELFF TGCAGTGCTGACAGGGAGCGGGAGCGCCCCGGGGAGCTGTTTTTT TRBV20-1 - - TRBJ2-2